This T cell receptor beta chain was observed in a study of T cells in Graves' hyperthyroidism and ophthalmopathy. Study-level points and caveats: Peripheral blood also featured most of the thyroid clonotypes expanded above 0.001.

Germline CDR1 is MNHEY and CDR2 is SVGEGT. V was trimmed by 0 bases and J by 1 base, leaving 3 bases between them. The CDR3 sequence is 13 residues long. Amplification yielded TCR beta CDR3 regions, with RNA transcripts as the source. TCR CDR3 underwent first-round RT-PCR with the HTBI primer set. TCRdb analysed the multiplex PCR reads with MiXCR anew, one entry per CDR3 protein. The sample lists approximately 690,000 distinct CDR3 sequences; about 14% were seen once. The study included ophthalmopathy patients with Clinical Activity Score at least 3, NOSPECS grade at least 4 and duration under 3 months. A patient was excluded if there was uncontrolled infection, other autoimmune disease, pregnancy or lactation. This clonotype appeared many times. Its target is unknown.

The chain combines TRBV6-2 or TRBV6-3 with TRBJ1-1; D gene unclear. Sequenced input: blood. The source is a woman in her fifties or sixties with Graves' ophthalmopathy. CDR3 residues: CASSYSENTEAFF. DNA for the CDR3: TGTGCCAGCAGTTACTCTGAGAACACTGAAGCTTTCTTT.